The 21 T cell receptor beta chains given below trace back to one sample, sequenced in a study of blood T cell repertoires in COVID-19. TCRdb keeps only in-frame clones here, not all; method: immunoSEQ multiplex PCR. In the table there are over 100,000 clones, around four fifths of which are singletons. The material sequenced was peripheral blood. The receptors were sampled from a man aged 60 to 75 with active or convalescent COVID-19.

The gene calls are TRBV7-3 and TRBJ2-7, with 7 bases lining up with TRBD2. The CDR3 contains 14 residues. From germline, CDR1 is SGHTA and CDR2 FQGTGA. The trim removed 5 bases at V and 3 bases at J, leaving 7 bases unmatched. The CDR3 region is CASSPGSGIYEQYF. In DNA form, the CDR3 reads TGTGCCAGCAGCCCGGGGAGCGGGATCTACGAGCAGTACTTC.

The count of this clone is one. The CDR3 loop reads CASSLEGGTDTQYF. CDR3 sequence (DNA): TGCGCCAGCAGCTTGGAGGGAGGAACAGATACGCAGTATTTT. The chain uses TRBV5-1 and TRBJ2-3; D perhaps matches TRBD2 (6 bases). The V gene lost 0 bases and the J gene lost 3 bases, with 8 bases spanning the gap. CDR1 and CDR2 (germline): SGHRS, YFSETQ. The CDR3 totals 14 residues.

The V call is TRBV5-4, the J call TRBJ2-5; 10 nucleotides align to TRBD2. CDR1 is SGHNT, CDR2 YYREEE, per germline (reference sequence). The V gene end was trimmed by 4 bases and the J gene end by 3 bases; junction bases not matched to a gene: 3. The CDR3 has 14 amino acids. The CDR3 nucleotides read TGTGCCAGCAGCCCCGGGACTAGCGAAGAGACCCAGTACTTC. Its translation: CASSPGTSEETQYF.

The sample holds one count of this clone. CDR3 sequence reads: CASSLFGRQPGNTIYF. CDR3 DNA sequence: TGTGCCAGCAGTTTATTTGGCAGGCAGCCTGGAAACACCATATATTTT. The chain has TRBV28 and TRBJ1-3, with D hard to call. V was cut by 1 base and J by 2 bases, with 12 bases left in between. Per germline, CDR1 MDHEN and CDR2 SYDVKM. This CDR3 has 16 residues.

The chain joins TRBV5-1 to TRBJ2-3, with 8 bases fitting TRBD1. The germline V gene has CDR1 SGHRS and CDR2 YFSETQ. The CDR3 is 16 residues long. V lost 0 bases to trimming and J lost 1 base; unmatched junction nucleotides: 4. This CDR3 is CASSLVGQGRTDTQYF. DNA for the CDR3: TGCGCCAGCAGCTTGGTAGGACAGGGCCGCACAGATACGCAGTATTTT.

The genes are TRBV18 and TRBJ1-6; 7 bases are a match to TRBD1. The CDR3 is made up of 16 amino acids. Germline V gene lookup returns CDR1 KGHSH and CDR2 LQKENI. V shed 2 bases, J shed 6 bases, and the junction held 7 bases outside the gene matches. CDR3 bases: TGTGCCAGCTCACCAAGATCCCCAGGGGGTAATTCACCCCTCCACTTT. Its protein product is CASSPRSPGGNSPLHF.

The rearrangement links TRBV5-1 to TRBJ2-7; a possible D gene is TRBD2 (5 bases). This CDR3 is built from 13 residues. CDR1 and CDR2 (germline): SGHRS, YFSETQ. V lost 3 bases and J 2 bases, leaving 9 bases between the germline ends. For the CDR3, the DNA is TGCGCCAGCAGCTCGGGGATAACCTACGAGCAGTACTTC. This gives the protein CASSSGITYEQYF.

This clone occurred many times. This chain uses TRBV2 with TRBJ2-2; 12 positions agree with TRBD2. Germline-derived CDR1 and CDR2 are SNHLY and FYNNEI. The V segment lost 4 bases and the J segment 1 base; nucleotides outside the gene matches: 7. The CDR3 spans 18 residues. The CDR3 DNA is TGTGCCAGCAGTGGATCTATGACTAGCGGGGGGAACACCGGGGAGCTGTTTTTT. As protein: CASSGSMTSGGNTGELFF.

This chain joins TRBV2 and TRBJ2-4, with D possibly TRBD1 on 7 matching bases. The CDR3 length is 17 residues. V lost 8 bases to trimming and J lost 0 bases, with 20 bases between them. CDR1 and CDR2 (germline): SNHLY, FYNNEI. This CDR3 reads CASGPSRQGLAKNIQYF. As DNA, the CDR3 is TGTGCCAGCGGCCCGAGTAGACAGGGACTAGCCAAAAACATTCAGTACTTC.

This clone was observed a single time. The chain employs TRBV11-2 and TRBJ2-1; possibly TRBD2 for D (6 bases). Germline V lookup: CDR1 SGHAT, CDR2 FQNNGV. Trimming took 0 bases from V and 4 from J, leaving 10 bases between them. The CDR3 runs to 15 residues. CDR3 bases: TGTGCCAGCAGCTTAGATCGCGGGGAGTACAATGAGCAGTTCTTC. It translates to CASSLDRGEYNEQFF.

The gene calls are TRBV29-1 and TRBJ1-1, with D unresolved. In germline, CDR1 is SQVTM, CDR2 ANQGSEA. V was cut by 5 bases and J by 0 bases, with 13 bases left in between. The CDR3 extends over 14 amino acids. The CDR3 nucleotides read TGCAGCGTTCCTCCAATTCTAATGAACACTGAAGCTTTCTTT. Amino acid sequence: CSVPPILMNTEAFF.

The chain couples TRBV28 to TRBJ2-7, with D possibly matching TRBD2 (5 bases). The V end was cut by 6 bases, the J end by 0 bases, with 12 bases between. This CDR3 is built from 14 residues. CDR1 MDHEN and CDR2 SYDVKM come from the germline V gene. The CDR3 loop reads CASSPGGSSYEQYF. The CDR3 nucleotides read TGTGCCAGCAGCCCGGGTGGGAGCTCCTACGAGCAGTACTTC. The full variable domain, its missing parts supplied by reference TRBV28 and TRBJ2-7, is DVKVTQSSRYLVKRTGEKVFLECVQDMDHENMFWYRQDPGLGLRLIYFSYDVKMKEKGDIPEGYSVSREKKERFSLILESASTNQTSMYLCASSPGGSSYEQYFGPGTRLTVT.

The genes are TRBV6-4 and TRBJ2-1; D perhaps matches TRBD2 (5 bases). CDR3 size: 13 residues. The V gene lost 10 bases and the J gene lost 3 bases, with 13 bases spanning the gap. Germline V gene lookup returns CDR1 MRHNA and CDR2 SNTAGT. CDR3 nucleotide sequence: TGTGCCACCAGCGAGGGCCTCTACAATGAGCAGTTCTTC. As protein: CATSEGLYNEQFF.

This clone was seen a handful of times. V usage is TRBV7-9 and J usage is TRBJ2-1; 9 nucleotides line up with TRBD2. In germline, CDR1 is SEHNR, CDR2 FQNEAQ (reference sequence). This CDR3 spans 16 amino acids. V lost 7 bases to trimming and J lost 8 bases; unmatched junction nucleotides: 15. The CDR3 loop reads CASTSGRTPGVDEQFF. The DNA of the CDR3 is TGTGCCAGCACGAGCGGGAGGACGCCTGGGGTAGATGAGCAGTTCTTC.

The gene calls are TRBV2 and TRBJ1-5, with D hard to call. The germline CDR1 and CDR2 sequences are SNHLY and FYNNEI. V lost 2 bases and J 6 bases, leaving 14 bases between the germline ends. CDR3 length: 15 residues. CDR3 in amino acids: CASSESRGTGQPQHF. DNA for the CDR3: TGTGCCAGCAGTGAATCGCGAGGTACGGGTCAGCCCCAGCATTTT.

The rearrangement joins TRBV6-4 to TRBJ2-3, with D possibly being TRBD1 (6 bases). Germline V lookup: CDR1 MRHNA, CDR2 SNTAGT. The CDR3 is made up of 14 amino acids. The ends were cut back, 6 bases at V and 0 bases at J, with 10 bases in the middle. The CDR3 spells CASSSQGSTDTQYF. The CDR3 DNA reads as TGTGCCAGCAGCTCACAGGGAAGCACAGATACGCAGTATTTT.

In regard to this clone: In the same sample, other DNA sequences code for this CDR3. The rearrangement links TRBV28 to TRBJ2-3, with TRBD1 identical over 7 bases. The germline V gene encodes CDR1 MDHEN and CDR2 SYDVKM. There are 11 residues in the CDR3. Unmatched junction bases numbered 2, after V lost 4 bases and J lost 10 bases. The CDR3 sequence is CASSWTGAQYF. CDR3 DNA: TGTGCCAGCAGTTGGACAGGCGCGCAGTATTTT.

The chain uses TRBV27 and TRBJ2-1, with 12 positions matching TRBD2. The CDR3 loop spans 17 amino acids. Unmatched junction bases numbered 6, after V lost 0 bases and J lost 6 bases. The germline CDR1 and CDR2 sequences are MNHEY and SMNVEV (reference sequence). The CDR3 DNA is TGTGCCAGCAGTTTATCTCCGGCTAGCGGGAGGGCCAATGAGCAGTTCTTC. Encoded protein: CASSLSPASGRANEQFF.

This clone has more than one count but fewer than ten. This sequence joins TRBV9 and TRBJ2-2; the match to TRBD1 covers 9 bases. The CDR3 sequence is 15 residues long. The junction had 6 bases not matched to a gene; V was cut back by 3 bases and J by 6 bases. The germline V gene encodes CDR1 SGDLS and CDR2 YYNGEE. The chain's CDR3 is CASSARDRESGELFF. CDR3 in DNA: TGTGCCAGCAGCGCCCGGGACAGGGAGTCCGGGGAGCTGTTTTTT.

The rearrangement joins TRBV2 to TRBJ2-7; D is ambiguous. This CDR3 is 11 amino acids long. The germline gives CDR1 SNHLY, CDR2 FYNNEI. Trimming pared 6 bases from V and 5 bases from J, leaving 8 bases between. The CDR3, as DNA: TGTGCCAGCAGGAGCGCGGACGAGCAGTACTTC. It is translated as CASRSADEQYF.

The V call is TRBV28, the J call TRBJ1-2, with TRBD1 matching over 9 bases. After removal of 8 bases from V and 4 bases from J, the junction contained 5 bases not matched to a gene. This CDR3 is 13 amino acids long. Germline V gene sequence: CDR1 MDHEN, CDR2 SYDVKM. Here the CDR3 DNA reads TGTGCCAGCCTGGGACAGGGTACCTATGGCTACACCTTC. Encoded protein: CASLGQGTYGYTF.